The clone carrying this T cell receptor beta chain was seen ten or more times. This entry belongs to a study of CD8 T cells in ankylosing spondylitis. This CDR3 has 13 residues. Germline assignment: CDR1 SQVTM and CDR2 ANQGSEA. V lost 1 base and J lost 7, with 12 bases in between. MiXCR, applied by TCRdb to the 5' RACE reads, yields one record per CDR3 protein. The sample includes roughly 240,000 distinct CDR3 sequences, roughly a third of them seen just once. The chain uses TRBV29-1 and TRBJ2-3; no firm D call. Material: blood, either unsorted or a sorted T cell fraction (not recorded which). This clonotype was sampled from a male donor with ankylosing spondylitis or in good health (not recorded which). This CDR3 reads CSVEGVAHHTQYF. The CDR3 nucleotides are TGCAGCGTTGAAGGGGTGGCCCACCATACGCAGTATTTT.